The 21 T cell receptor beta chains below come from one sample, sequenced in a study of identical twins. TCRdb reprocessed the 5' RACE reads via MiXCR and lists one record per CDR3 protein. Of about 890,000 distinct CDR3 sequences listed, about 12% were seen once; the top ten hold around 1.5%. Separately, the same data were catalogued under a study of yellow fever vaccine responses in identical twins.

The source material was PBMCs. The receptors shown here come from a woman between 18 and 30 years old in good health.

In this sample, this clonotype turned up a few times. The CDR3 spells CATSRAGCYEQYV. The CDR3 DNA is TGTGCCACCAGTAGGGCGGGATGCTACGAGCAGTACGTC. V gene TRBV24-1 combines with J gene TRBJ2-7; D is possibly TRBD2 (6 bases). The CDR3 has 13 amino acids. Germline CDR1 reads KGHDR; CDR2 reads SFDVKD. Trimming stripped 6 bases from V and 3 bases from J, with 11 bases between.

The J gene is TRBJ2-5, the V gene TRBV10-2; 7 bases map to TRBD1. The CDR3 runs 14 residues. V lost 6 bases and J lost 5; bases outside the gene matches: 9. Germline V gene sequence: CDR1 WSHSY, CDR2 SAAADI. This CDR3 reads CASRVQQGWETQYF. The CDR3 DNA follows: TGCGCCAGCAGAGTCCAACAGGGGTGGGAGACCCAGTACTTC.

There are a few counts of this clonotype. The V call is TRBV6-2 or TRBV6-3, the J call TRBJ2-7, with D perhaps assigned TRBD1 or TRBD2 (5 bases each). Per the germline V gene, CDR1 is MNHEY and CDR2 is SVGEGT. This CDR3 region has 12 residues. V dropped 8 bases and J dropped 6 bases, with 14 bases sitting between them. The CDR3 here is CASGTGPSEQYF. The CDR3 DNA reads TGTGCCAGCGGGACGGGCCCAAGCGAGCAGTACTTC.

The J gene is TRBJ2-1, the V gene TRBV6-1, with 12 bases aligning to TRBD2. The CDR3 covers 15 residues. V shed 11 bases, J shed 4 bases, and the junction held 9 bases outside the gene matches. Per the germline V gene, CDR1 is MNHNS and CDR2 is SASEGT. CDR3 coding DNA: TGTGCCTGCCAGCCCGGACTAGCGGGGTACAATGAGCAGTTCTTC. This translates into CACQPGLAGYNEQFF.

The chain is built from TRBV24-1 and TRBJ2-7; 9 bases line up with TRBD1. Germline lookup yields CDR1 KGHDR and CDR2 SFDVKD. V trimming: 4 bases; J trimming: 5 bases; junction bases outside the gene matches: 11. CDR3 length: 16 amino acids. The chain's CDR3 is CATSEGTGTGFHEQYF. As DNA, the CDR3 is TGTGCCACCAGTGAGGGGACCGGGACAGGGTTCCACGAGCAGTACTTC.

Ten or more counts support this clonotype. V usage is TRBV5-1 and J usage is TRBJ2-7, with 8 positions matching TRBD2. V shed 5 bases, J shed 0 bases, and the junction held 4 bases outside the gene matches. Germline loops: CDR1 SGHRS, CDR2 YFSETQ. The CDR3 consists of 14 residues. CDR3 in amino acids: CASSSGLGSYEQYF. For the CDR3, the DNA is TGCGCCAGCAGTTCGGGACTAGGCTCCTACGAGCAGTACTTC.

This chain connects TRBV24-1 to TRBJ2-1; 7 positions agree with TRBD2. J lost 0 bases, V lost 4 bases, and 8 bases had no gene match. The CDR3 has 17 residues. Germline V lookup: CDR1 KGHDR, CDR2 SFDVKD. CDR3 coding DNA: TGTGCCACCAGTGACTTCCGAGCGGGAAGCTCCTACAATGAGCAGTTCTTC. Translated: CATSDFRAGSSYNEQFF.

This clonotype was picked up a small number of times. The chain combines TRBV4-1 with TRBJ2-1, with D possibly TRBD2 on 5 matching bases. Germline CDR1 reads MGHRA; CDR2 reads YSYEKL. CDR3 length: 18 amino acids. Trimming pared 1 base from V and 8 bases from J, leaving 24 bases between. The CDR3 spells CASSQAIVSAGREDEQFF. Here the CDR3 DNA reads TGCGCCAGCAGCCAAGCAATAGTTTCGGCGGGCAGAGAGGATGAGCAGTTCTTC.

Here the CDR3 DNA reads TGTGCCACCGGGACAGACAATCAGCCCCAGCATTTT. This codes for CATGTDNQPQHF. The chain carries TRBV2 and TRBJ1-5; 7 bases agree with TRBD1. CDR1 SNHLY and CDR2 FYNNEI come from the germline V gene. V shed 10 bases, J shed 3 bases, and the junction held 3 bases outside the gene matches. The CDR3 runs to 12 residues.

This clonotype came up a few times. This chain links TRBV7-9 with TRBJ1-5, with D unclear. Germline values: CDR1 SEHNR, CDR2 FQNEAQ (reference sequence). V lost 2 bases and J 1 base, leaving 9 bases between the germline ends. The CDR3 is made up of 15 amino acids. The CDR3 nucleotides are TGTGCCAGCAGCTTATCCCTGAGCAGCAATCAGCCCCAGCATTTT. This codes for CASSLSLSSNQPQHF. The full variable domain, with the rest looked up from reference TRBV7-9 and TRBJ1-5, is DTGVSQNPRHKITKRGQNVTFRCDPISEHNRLYWYRQTLGQGPEFLTYFQNEAQLEKSRLLSDRFSAERPKGSFSTLEIQRTEQGDSAMYLCASSLSLSSNQPQHFGDGTRLSIL.

The chain employs TRBV12-3 or TRBV12-4 and TRBJ2-1, with D perhaps given as TRBD1 or TRBD2 (6 bases each). The V end lost 4 bases, the J end lost 7 bases, and 11 bases lay between the germline ends. The CDR3 is 13 residues long. DNA of the CDR3: TGTGCCAGCAGTTCCGGGGGCTGGAATGAGCAGTTCTTC. Amino acids: CASSSGGWNEQFF.

This chain uses TRBV5-5 with TRBJ2-6, with TRBD1 identical over 10 bases. J gave up 0 bases and V 3 bases, and 6 bases lay outside the gene matches. The CDR3 runs to 18 residues. The germline CDR1 and CDR2 sequences are SGHKS and YYEKEE (reference sequence). The CDR3 region is CASSSTGTGVSGANVLTF. CDR3 coding DNA: TGTGCCAGCAGCTCCACAGGGACAGGGGTCTCTGGGGCCAACGTCCTGACTTTC.

The gene calls are TRBV24-1 and TRBJ2-5, with a tentative D call TRBD2 (6 bases). This CDR3 comprises 15 residues. Trimming removed 4 bases at V and 3 bases at J, with 14 bases between. Looked up from germline, CDR1 is KGHDR and CDR2 is SFDVKD. This chain's CDR3 is CATSEGGRGEETQYF. CDR3 nucleotides: TGTGCCACCAGTGAGGGGGGACGGGGAGAAGAGACCCAGTACTTC.

The sample holds many counts of this clonotype. The chain links TRBV12-3 or TRBV12-4 to TRBJ1-1; D unresolved. With 1 base removed from V and 0 bases from J, the gap between germline ends came to 9 bases. The CDR3 consists of 15 residues. The CDR3 DNA follows: TGTGCCAGCAGTTTAGAGGAGGGTTTGAACACTGAAGCTTTCTTT. Its protein product is CASSLEEGLNTEAFF.

The chain couples TRBV10-3 to TRBJ1-2; a weak D match, TRBD1 (6 bases). V lost 2 bases and J lost 5, with 21 bases in between. Germline CDR1 reads ENHRY; CDR2 reads SYGVKD. There are 17 residues in the CDR3. The CDR3 sequence is CAISEPRVRGRDYGYTF. The CDR3 region has the DNA TGTGCCATCAGTGAGCCGAGAGTTCGGGGGCGCGATTATGGCTACACCTTC.

The CDR3 protein is CASSANSGSMQYF. CDR3 bases: TGCGCCAGCAGCGCCAATAGCGGGAGTATGCAGTATTTT. The chain employs TRBV5-1 and TRBJ2-3, with 9 bases lining up with TRBD2. This CDR3 region has 13 residues. J was trimmed by 11 bases and V by 4 bases; bases with no gene match: 8. CDR1 is SGHRS, CDR2 YFSETQ, per germline.

This clonotype was observed a few times. V and J are TRBV12-3 or TRBV12-4 and TRBJ2-1; maybe TRBD2 (6 bases). Trimming stripped 5 bases from V and 3 bases from J, with 17 bases between. This CDR3 is 16 amino acids long. The chain's CDR3 is CASSPGTFVRYNEQFF. The CDR3 nucleotides are TGTGCCAGCAGTCCCGGGACTTTCGTCCGCTACAATGAGCAGTTCTTC.

The CDR3 nucleotides are TGCGCCAGCAGCTCCAGGGAGAACACTGAAGCTTTCTTT. Its protein product is CASSSRENTEAFF. J is TRBJ1-1 and V is TRBV5-1; D perhaps matches TRBD1 (5 bases). This CDR3 contains 13 residues. The V and J ends lost 3 bases and 1 base respectively, with 7 bases between them. Germline CDR1 reads SGHRS; CDR2 reads YFSETQ.

This clonotype was recorded many times. V and J are TRBV29-1 and TRBJ1-1; no definite D call. CDR1 and CDR2 (germline): SQVTM, ANQGSEA. Trimming pared 2 bases from V and 1 base from J, leaving 8 bases between. The CDR3 is 13 amino acids. The CDR3 DNA is TGCAGCGTTGAACTCGGTAGGAACACTGAAGCTTTCTTT. Translation gives CSVELGRNTEAFF.

The rearrangement joins TRBV7-9 to TRBJ2-1, with 10 bases matching TRBD2. This CDR3 contains 15 residues. Looked up from germline, CDR1 is SEHNR and CDR2 is FQNEAQ (reference sequence). The V segment lost 5 bases and the J segment 6 bases; nucleotides outside the gene matches: 7. The CDR3 DNA follows: TGTGCCAGCAGCCCTAGCGGGAGTTTCGGCAATGAGCAGTTCTTC. Amino acids: CASSPSGSFGNEQFF. Supplemented by reference TRBV7-9 and TRBJ2-1, the full variable domain reads DTGVSQNPRHKITKRGQNVTFRCDPISEHNRLYWYRQTLGQGPEFLTYFQNEAQLEKSRLLSDRFSAERPKGSFSTLEIQRTEQGDSAMYLCASSPSGSFGNEQFFGPGTRLTVL.

This clonotype was counted a few times. The rearrangement joins TRBV5-8 to TRBJ2-5; perhaps D is TRBD1 or TRBD2 (5 bases each). The V end lost 4 bases, the J end lost 5 bases, and 12 bases lay between the germline ends. There are 13 residues in the CDR3. Germline-derived CDR1 and CDR2 are SGHTS and YDEGEE. The CDR3, as DNA: TGTGCCAGCAGCCCGCCATGGGGGGAGACCCAGTACTTC. This codes for CASSPPWGETQYF.